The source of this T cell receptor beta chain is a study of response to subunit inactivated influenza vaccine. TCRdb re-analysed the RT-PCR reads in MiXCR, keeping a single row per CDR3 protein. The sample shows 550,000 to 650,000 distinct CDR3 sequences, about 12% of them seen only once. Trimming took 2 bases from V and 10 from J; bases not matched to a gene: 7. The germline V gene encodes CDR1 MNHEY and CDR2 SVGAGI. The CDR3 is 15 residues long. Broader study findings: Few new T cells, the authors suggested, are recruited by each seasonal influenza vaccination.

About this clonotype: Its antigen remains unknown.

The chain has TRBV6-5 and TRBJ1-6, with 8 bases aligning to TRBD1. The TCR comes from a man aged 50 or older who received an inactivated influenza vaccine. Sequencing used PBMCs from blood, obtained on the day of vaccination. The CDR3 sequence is CASSYQGQGVSPLHF. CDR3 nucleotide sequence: TGTGCCAGCAGTTACCAAGGACAGGGTGTGTCACCCCTCCACTTT.